A selection of T cell receptor beta chains follows, all from one sample in a study of shared clonotypes between healthy human individuals. The method was immunoSEQ multiplex PCR; TCRdb's version includes in-frame clones alone and lacks a portion of them. Of over 700,000 clones listed, around 70% are singletons. The sequencing sample was made of memory CD4+ T cells sorted from blood. The origin of the receptors is a woman aged 30 to 39 in good health. Each CDR3 is given with its conserved first and last residue. The D gene is left open where the match is weak. Part of the rows lack a size; the others show once, few, many or a class for expanded clones.

V gene	D gene	J gene	clone size	CDR3 protein	CDR3 DNA
TRBV30	-	TRBJ2-7	many	CAWSGSYQGEQYF	TGTGCCTGGAGTGGAAGTTACCAGGGGGAGCAGTACTTC
TRBV6-4	-	TRBJ2-1	-	CASSLRPSGAPRNEQFF	TGTGCCAGCAGTCTTCGACCAAGCGGAGCCCCTAGGAATGAGCAGTTCTTC
TRBV5-1	TRBD1	TRBJ2-7	few	CASSWDRGGYEQYF	TGCGCCAGCAGCTGGGACAGGGGAGGTTACGAGCAGTACTTC
TRBV7-6	TRBD2	TRBJ2-7	once	CASSLLAGTYEQYF	TGTGCCAGCAGCCTACTAGCGGGGACATACGAGCAGTACTTC
TRBV2	TRBD1	TRBJ2-2	-	CASRQGRWELFF	TGTGCCAGTCGACAGGGGAGGTGGGAGCTGTTTTTT
TRBV7-8	-	TRBJ1-5	few	CASSLQRSKPQHF	TGTGCCAGCAGCTTACAGAGGTCGAAGCCCCAGCATTTT
TRBV4-1	TRBD2	TRBJ2-1	few	CASSLKSIAGVRYEQFF	TGCGCCAGCAGCCTAAAAAGCATAGCGGGAGTTAGGTATGAGCAGTTCTTC
TRBV14	-	TRBJ2-3	-	CASSPGQHTDTQYF	TGTGCCAGCAGCCCCGGACAGCACACAGATACGCAGTATTTT
TRBV7-9	TRBD1	TRBJ2-2	-	CASSLGGQGNTGELFF	TGTGCCAGCAGCTTGGGGGGACAGGGCAACACCGGGGAGCTGTTTTTT
TRBV10-3	-	TRBJ2-7	-	CAISDLSRAYEQYF	TGTGCCATCAGTGATCTATCCCGAGCCTACGAGCAGTACTTC
TRBV12-5	-	TRBJ2-3	-	CASGRGDTQYF	TGTGCTAGTGGTAGGGGGGATACGCAGTATTTT
TRBV2	TRBD2	TRBJ2-3	-	CASSERGLAGAGRTDTQYF	TGTGCCAGCAGTGAGAGGGGACTAGCGGGAGCCGGGCGCACAGATACGCAGTATTTT
TRBV29-1	TRBD2	TRBJ2-7	few	CSVEGASGKSSSYEQYF	TGCAGCGTTGAAGGGGCTAGCGGGAAATCGAGCTCCTACGAGCAGTACTTC
TRBV14	TRBD1	TRBJ1-2	few	CASSLQGRGYGYTF	TGTGCCAGCAGCCTACAGGGGAGGGGCTATGGCTACACCTTC
TRBV21-1	-	TRBJ1-1	-	CASSRLQGATEAFF	TGTGCCAGCAGCAGGCTTCAGGGGGCAACTGAAGCTTTCTTT
TRBV7-9	-	TRBJ1-2	-	CASSSASTNYGYTF	TGTGCCAGCAGCTCCGCAAGCACTAACTATGGCTACACCTTC
TRBV11-2	TRBD2	TRBJ2-3	-	CASSRHPRLAGEDTQYF	TGTGCCAGCAGCCGACACCCCCGATTAGCGGGAGAAGATACGCAGTATTTT
TRBV15	TRBD1	TRBJ2-2	-	CATSTRQGFVTGELFF	TGTGCCACCAGTACCCGACAGGGGTTTGTTACCGGGGAGCTGTTTTTT
TRBV7-3	-	TRBJ2-2	-	CASSRMRGSAGELFF	TGTGCCAGCAGCCGCATGAGGGGGAGCGCCGGGGAGCTGTTTTTT
TRBV7-3	-	TRBJ2-2	few	CASSYAVGGELFF	TGTGCCAGCAGCTACGCGGTCGGCGGGGAGCTGTTTTTT
TRBV28	-	TRBJ2-3	few	CASSLSGSDTQYF	TGTGCCAGCAGTTTATCCGGGTCAGATACGCAGTATTTT
TRBV28	-	TRBJ2-7	-	CASGSYYEQYF	TGTGCCAGCGGGTCGTACTACGAGCAGTACTTC
TRBV6-1	-	TRBJ1-4	few	CASSARNEKLFF	TGTGCCAGCAGTGCCCGTAATGAAAAACTGTTTTTT
TRBV19	TRBD2	TRBJ2-1	-	CASRLAGVVNEQFF	TGTGCCAGTAGACTAGCGGGAGTTGTCAATGAGCAGTTCTTC
TRBV6-6	TRBD2	TRBJ2-3	once	CASSPLAGSVDTQYF	TGTGCCAGCAGTCCTTTAGCGGGATCAGTAGATACGCAGTATTTT
TRBV10-3	TRBD1	TRBJ2-7	once	CASGLGQDAYEQYF	TGTGCCTCCGGATTGGGACAGGATGCCTACGAGCAGTACTTC
TRBV2	-	TRBJ2-7	-	CASGTRRSPRAYEQYF	TGTGCCAGTGGGACACGTCGGTCCCCTCGGGCCTACGAGCAGTACTTC
TRBV27	-	TRBJ2-3	-	CASTSSGDTQYF	TGTGCCAGCACTTCGAGTGGAGATACGCAGTATTTT
TRBV7-6	-	TRBJ1-1	-	CASSPYLWHSHTEAFF	TGTGCCAGCAGCCCATATTTATGGCACAGCCACACTGAAGCTTTCTTT
TRBV5-8	TRBD1	TRBJ2-3	few	CASSLGAGGVDTQYF	TGTGCCAGCAGCTTGGGGGCAGGGGGCGTTGATACGCAGTATTTT